Listed here is a single T cell receptor (beta chain). The data were taken from a study of shared clonotypes between healthy human individuals. As for the study in general: Participating donors consisted of two women and a few men aged 18 to 49. Three CD4 naive, three CD4 memory, two CD8 naive and one CD8 memory plate were used per donor.

There are 13 residues in the CDR3. The germline V gene encodes CDR1 SNHLY and CDR2 FYNNEI. Germline trimming cut 4 bases from V and 9 bases from J; bases unmatched to any gene: 4. Data came from immunoSEQ multiplex PCR; TCRdb stores just in-frame clones and leaves some out. This table has 950,000 to 1,100,000 clones, around four fifths appearing once. This clonotype was obtained from a man aged 18 to 30 in good health. Specimen: memory CD4+ T cells sorted from blood. Subset of the sample: CD45RA-negative fraction. The V call is TRBV2, the J call TRBJ2-1; TRBD2 aligns across 9 bases. CDR3 sequence reads: CASSVQREVEQFF. CDR3 coding DNA: TGTGCCAGCAGTGTCCAGCGGGAGGTTGAGCAGTTCTTC.